Shown below are 5 T cell receptor beta chains from a single sample sequenced in a study of shared clonotypes between healthy human individuals (TCRdb year 2020). CD8 naive samples were obtained by positive selection for CCR7 among CD45RO-negative cells, yielding a CD45RA+CCR7+ population from which TemRA cells were excluded. Library preparation used the immunoSEQ multiplex PCR assay. TCRdb mirrors the immuneACCESS table, restricted to in-frame sequences. Some clones are absent from its copies; in checked studies, under half trace to an unresolved V gene, and the reason for the others is unknown. The sample table records about 550,000 clones; 95% of these occur just once. Of the sample, 0.11% falls within the top ten clones. Sequenced material: naive CD8+ T cells sorted from blood. What this sample's cell subset or site label stands for: CD45RA+CCR7+. Source of these receptors: a woman under 40 in good health.

The rearrangement uses TRBV4-1 and TRBJ1-1, with D unclear. There are 15 residues in the CDR3. Trimming removed 0 bases from V and 3 bases from J, with 11 bases in between. Germline CDR1 is MGHRA and CDR2 is YSYEKL. CDR3 nucleotides: TGCGCCAGCAGCCAAGATCCGAGCGCCTACACTGAAGCTTTCTTT. Residues: CASSQDPSAYTEAFF.

The chain links TRBV7-2 to TRBJ2-2; D call uncertain. There are 12 residues in the CDR3. The V gene lost 0 bases and the J gene lost 8 bases, with 4 bases spanning the gap. Germline V gene data show CDR1 as SGHTA and CDR2 as FQGNSA. The CDR3 is CASSLALGELFF. The CDR3 bases are TGTGCCAGCAGCTTAGCGCTGGGGGAGCTGTTTTTT.

The chain joins TRBV2 to TRBJ2-5; tentatively, D is TRBD1 or TRBD2 (5 bases each). CDR3 length: 13 residues. Trimming took 10 bases from V and 5 from J, leaving 17 bases between them. Germline loops: CDR1 SNHLY, CDR2 FYNNEI. CDR3 DNA sequence: TGTGCCACCGAAGACCCGGGGCGGGAGACCCAGTACTTC. Residues: CATEDPGRETQYF.

The V and J genes are TRBV25-1 and TRBJ2-1, with TRBD2 matching over 7 bases. Per the germline V gene, CDR1 is MGHDK and CDR2 is SYGVNS. V lost 1 base and J lost 10; bases outside the gene matches: 4. This CDR3 is built from 13 residues. CDR3 sequence (DNA): TGTGCCAGCAGTGAATCTAGGGAGGGAGAGCAGTTCTTC. It translates to CASSESREGEQFF.

The chain is built from TRBV2 and TRBJ2-7; D may correspond to TRBD1 or TRBD2 (6 bases each). Trimming stripped 7 bases from V and 3 bases from J, with 13 bases between. This CDR3 comprises 13 residues. CDR1 SNHLY and CDR2 FYNNEI come from the germline V gene. The CDR3 DNA sequence: TGTGCCAGCAATATAGGGGGGTTCTACGAGCAGTACTTC. Amino acid sequence: CASNIGGFYEQYF.